Given below is one TCR beta chain in context. The antigen is not known. Germline loops: CDR1 SNHLY, CDR2 FYNNEI. The CDR3 runs to 16 residues. These data originate in a study of T cells expressing NK-cell markers. Background on the study: Seven of eight sequenced donors tested HCMV-seropositive; one tested seronegative. Study findings and constraints: Dominant NKG2C+ clonotypes accounted for roughly 1.0-7.0% of CD8+ T cells in six or seven donors.

UMI-tagged 5'RACE template switching yielded the TCR beta cDNA. TCRdb reprocessed the 5' RACE reads and reports one entry per CDR3 protein, with no DNA. This sample's table reports approximately 440,000 distinct CDR3 sequences. The receptor's source is a woman aged 50 to 60 in good health. The chain links TRBV2 to TRBJ2-1; TCRdb proposes TRBD1, but this gene call is untestable without DNA. The sequenced material came from blood T cells: a sorted CD56 or NKG2C T cell subset, CD4+ or CD8+ T cells, or bulk PBMC T cells (not recorded which). CDR3 protein: CASIAVAGRYANEQFF.